The rows below give T cell receptor beta chains drawn from one sample of a study of T cell repertoires in cytomegalovirus infection. In TCRdb, the reads were re-called with MiXCR into one record per CDR3 protein. The sample has hundreds of thousands of distinct CDR3 sequences; 20% to 25% are singletons. Source material: CD8+ T cells from PBMCs. The receptors were gathered from a human donor in good health (CMV status not recorded). Some clones in this sample may be carry-over from other donors' samples. Both conserved end residues are part of each CDR3. A D gene is named only where the DNA matches it firmly. Size is stated for part of the rows, as once, few or many counts, or as a class when the clone is expanded.

CDR3 protein	CDR3 DNA	J gene	D gene	V gene	clone size
CATLGVTRGVNIQYF	TGTGCCACCCTCGGCGTTACCCGGGGGGTAAACATTCAGTACTTC	TRBJ2-4	TRBD2	TRBV2	.
CASSLFGGVAEQFF	TGTGCCAGCAGTTTATTTGGGGGGGTGGCTGAGCAGTTCTTC	TRBJ2-1	TRBD2	TRBV12-3/TRBV12-4	.
CATSDFSRNTQYF	TGTGCCACCAGTGATTTTAGCCGGAATACGCAGTATTTT	TRBJ2-3	.	TRBV24-1	few
CASSYSAGVEAEAFF	TGTGCCAGCAGTTACTCGGCCGGGGTGGAGGCTGAAGCTTTCTTT	TRBJ1-1	.	TRBV6-2/TRBV6-3	few
CASSLGWPQETQYF	TGTGCCAGCAGTTTAGGCTGGCCCCAAGAGACCCAGTACTTC	TRBJ2-5	.	TRBV27	few
CASNPAGPLTDTQYF	TGTGCCAGCAACCCAGCGGGGCCGCTCACAGATACGCAGTATTTT	TRBJ2-3	TRBD2	TRBV12-3/TRBV12-4	many
CASSRSDRSNYGYTF	TGTGCCAGCAGCCGTTCGGACAGATCGAACTATGGCTACACCTTC	TRBJ1-2	.	TRBV7-9	many
CASSAEQTSNQPQHF	TGTGCCAGCAGCGCAGAGCAGACCAGCAATCAGCCCCAGCATTTT	TRBJ1-5	.	TRBV7-9	once
CTSSEGAGNYGYTF	TGTACCAGCAGTGAAGGGGCGGGGAACTATGGCTACACCTTC	TRBJ1-2	.	TRBV25-1	.
CAIPDINYGYTF	TGTGCCATCCCTGACATTAACTATGGCTACACCTTC	TRBJ1-2	.	TRBV2	.
CASIAGPWGRETQYF	TGTGCCAGCATTGCCGGGCCCTGGGGGAGAGAGACCCAGTACTTC	TRBJ2-5	.	TRBV6-2/TRBV6-3	.
CASSLVGGGRTDTQYF	TGTGCCAGCAGCTTGGTTGGCGGGGGACGCACAGATACGCAGTATTTT	TRBJ2-3	TRBD2	TRBV5-6	few
CSVSEGNSYNEQFF	TGCAGCGTTTCTGAAGGAAACTCCTACAATGAGCAGTTCTTC	TRBJ2-1	.	TRBV29-1	.
CASSLAANDAKNIQYF	TGCGCCAGCAGCTTGGCAGCAAACGACGCCAAAAACATTCAGTACTTC	TRBJ2-4	.	TRBV5-1	few
CASSFSQGGYEKLFF	TGTGCCAGCAGCTTTTCACAGGGAGGATATGAAAAACTGTTTTTT	TRBJ1-4	.	TRBV7-6	many
CASSLGTQGGTYEQYF	TGTGCCAGCAGCTTGGGAACTCAGGGGGGCACCTACGAGCAGTACTTC	TRBJ2-7	.	TRBV5-6	.
CASSPGQSETQYF	TGTGCCAGCAGCCCTGGACAGAGTGAGACCCAGTACTTC	TRBJ2-5	.	TRBV7-9	many
CASSVASGPNTEAFF	TGTGCCAGCAGCGTAGCATCCGGGCCGAACACTGAAGCTTTCTTT	TRBJ1-1	.	TRBV9	few
CAINMGQDYDYTF	TGTGCCATCAACATGGGGCAGGACTATGACTACACCTTC	TRBJ1-2	.	TRBV10-3	.
CSVEGTNNEKLFF	TGCAGCGTTGAGGGGACAAATAATGAAAAACTGTTTTTT	TRBJ1-4	.	TRBV29-1	few
CASSLARQGIETQYF	TGTGCCAGCAGTTTAGCGCGGCAGGGGATAGAGACCCAGTACTTC	TRBJ2-5	.	TRBV12-3/TRBV12-4	few
CASSGGPDLGELNTGELFF	TGTGCCAGCAGCGGGGGTCCGGACCTGGGGGAGCTGAACACCGGGGAGCTGTTTTTT	TRBJ2-2	.	TRBV7-8	many
CASSFVAGEDHPAFNQPQHF	TGTGCCAGCAGTTTCGTCGCGGGTGAAGACCATCCCGCCTTCAATCAGCCCCAGCATTTT	TRBJ1-5	.	TRBV12-3/TRBV12-4	.
CSVEDQRFYNEQFF	TGCAGCGTTGAAGATCAGCGATTCTACAATGAGCAGTTCTTC	TRBJ2-1	.	TRBV29-1	few
CASSLVQRGNNEQFF	TGTGCCAGCAGCTTAGTACAGCGGGGTAACAATGAGCAGTTCTTC	TRBJ2-1	TRBD2	TRBV7-9	few
CASSGPGLSNNEQFF	TGTGCCAGCAGCGGACCGGGACTTTCTAACAATGAGCAGTTCTTC	TRBJ2-1	.	TRBV5-5	few
CASSREITGEAPTF	TGTGCCAGCAGTCGCGAAATTACAGGGGAGGCCCCCACCTTC	TRBJ1-2	TRBD1	TRBV7-3	many
CASSLAPAGNEQFF	TGTGCCAGCAGCTTAGCGCCAGCGGGGAATGAGCAGTTCTTC	TRBJ2-1	TRBD2	TRBV7-6	many
CASSYLGVDPNTEAFF	TGTGCCAGCAGTTACTTGGGAGTAGACCCAAACACTGAAGCTTTCTTT	TRBJ1-1	.	TRBV6-2/TRBV6-3	.
CASSRSGGLETQYF	TGTGCCAGCAGCCGAAGTGGTGGGCTCGAGACCCAGTACTTC	TRBJ2-5	.	TRBV5-4	.
CASTADRAGKTQYF	TGTGCCAGCACCGCGGACAGGGCTGGGAAGACCCAGTACTTC	TRBJ2-5	TRBD1	TRBV7-6	.